The table lists the clone carrying this TCR beta chain with a count of one. Antigen unknown. The entry originates in a study of T cell responses to AZD1222 COVID-19 vaccine. Looking at the study overall: Timing groups of about 4 and about 12 weeks for second doses were pooled. General study points: Among the donors, most were white British and more were female, and clonal diversity was possibly underestimated. Spike-specific TCRs gained breadth and depth after people received two AZD1222 doses. Repertoires in all cases were sampled only once the peak T cell response had passed.

The protocol was immunoSEQ multiplex PCR, while the TCRdb copy is restricted to in-frame clones and leaves out a portion. This table holds 100,000 or so clones, about 90% found once. The CDR3 runs 16 residues. After removal of 6 bases from V and 1 base from J, the junction contained 9 bases not matched to a gene. Germline values: CDR1 MNHEY, CDR2 SVGEGT. The sample here was peripheral blood, taken on day 0 of AZD1222 vaccination. The sequence derives from an adult in good health. V is TRBV6-2 or TRBV6-3 and J is TRBJ1-1; 9 nucleotides agree with TRBD1. The CDR3 DNA sequence: TGTGCCAGCAGCCAGGGACAGGGTGGCACGAACACTGAAGCTTTCTTT. Translated: CASSQGQGGTNTEAFF.